Reported below is one TCR beta chain. The junction departs from germline at one end; a sequencing error may be responsible. The CDR3 goes on 3 residues after the read ends, and that part is filled in from the germline J gene. Other DNA sequences in this sample translate to the same CDR3. Clones were read by immunoSEQ multiplex PCR, and TCRdb kept only the in-frame ones, dropping some. Observed in the sample are 25,000 to 35,000 clones, none of them singletons. The CDR3 sequence is 14 residues long. The V gene's germline CDR1 is LNHDA and CDR2 SQIVND (reference sequence). The entry originates in a study of T cell clonality in common variable immunodeficiency.

This TCR came from a person aged 18-69 years in good health. Sequencing input: peripheral blood mononuclear cells. The V call is TRBV19, the J call TRBJ1-3; D perhaps matches TRBD1 (5 bases). The sequenced CDR3 bases are TGTGCCAGTAGTCGTGGGGCCGATGGAAACACG. It is translated as CASSRGADGNT. The entire CDR3 protein reads CASSRGADGNTIYF.